These 26 T cell receptor beta chains were sequenced from one sample in a study of beta chain features in type 1 diabetes. Expressed TCRB transcripts were sequenced because the isolated RNA had all been reverse transcribed beforehand. Profiling relied on immunoSEQ multiplex PCR, and the TCRdb table lists in-frame clones only, not all of them. The repertoire holds hundreds of thousands of clones, with around 30% as singletons. Material: naive CD4+ T cells from blood. The receptors come from a man younger than 30 in good health.

In its sample, this clone was seen a few times. CDR3 residues: CASGLRGANTEAFF. The CDR3 coding sequence is TGTGCCAGCGGACTGCGAGGAGCGAACACTGAAGCTTTCTTT. The J gene is TRBJ1-1, the V gene TRBV6-6; D call uncertain. Deletions cut 8 bases from V and 1 base from J, with 14 bases between. Germline V gives CDR1 MNHNY, CDR2 SVGAGI (reference sequence). The CDR3 runs to 14 residues.

Notes on this clone: This sample includes further DNA sequences coding for the same CDR3. V usage is TRBV9 and J usage is TRBJ2-3; D possibly corresponds to TRBD1 (5 bases). The germline V gene has CDR1 SGDLS and CDR2 YYNGEE. The CDR3 has 12 residues. V lost 1 base to trimming and J lost 6 bases, with 6 bases between them. The CDR3 protein is CASSVQGDTQYF. Written as DNA, the CDR3 is TGTGCCAGCAGCGTACAGGGTGATACGCAGTATTTT.

This clone has a handful of counts. This chain joins TRBV7-2 and TRBJ2-7; a possible D gene is TRBD1 (6 bases). CDR1 and CDR2 (germline): SGHTA, FQGNSA. The CDR3 is 16 amino acids. The V end lost 6 bases, the J end lost 3 bases, and 21 bases lay between the germline ends. CDR3 nucleotide sequence: TGTGCCAGCAGTGTGAACCCCTTGGGGGCTCTCTACGAGCAGTACTTC. It codes for CASSVNPLGALYEQYF.

The chain is built from TRBV19 and TRBJ2-7; no clear D. This CDR3 is built from 13 residues. In germline, CDR1 is LNHDA, CDR2 SQIVND (reference sequence). Trimming shortened V by 4 bases and J by 7 bases, and 14 bases separated the two germline ends. CDR3 region: CASSRVSWREQYF. CDR3 in DNA: TGTGCCAGTAGTAGGGTTTCTTGGCGGGAGCAGTACTTC.

The chain couples TRBV29-1 to TRBJ1-1; 7 bases agree with TRBD1. The CDR3 has 13 amino acids. V lost 4 bases and J lost 5; bases outside the gene matches: 7. Germline CDR1 SQVTM, CDR2 ANQGSEA. The DNA of the CDR3 is TGCAGCGTTGCGACAGGGTTAAAAACTGAAGCTTTCTTT. It translates to CSVATGLKTEAFF.

This clone was recorded a few times. This chain uses TRBV10-3 with TRBJ2-7; 10 bases line up with TRBD2. V shed 3 bases and J 6 bases; nucleotides not matched to a gene: 8. This CDR3 has 15 amino acids. CDR1 and CDR2 from the germline V gene are ENHRY and SYGVKD. The CDR3 DNA reads as TGTGCCATCAGTGATTCGTCTAGCGGGAGCTTCGAGCAGTACTTC. It specifies CAISDSSSGSFEQYF.

This clone was detected only a few times. DNA of the CDR3: TGTGCCAGCAGTCCCAGGACCGGCTCTGGGGCCAACGTCCTGACTTTC. It translates to CASSPRTGSGANVLTF. J is TRBJ2-6 and V is TRBV27; D gene ambiguous. V lost 5 bases, J lost 0 bases, and 11 bases lay in between. The germline V gene encodes CDR1 MNHEY and CDR2 SMNVEV (reference sequence). This CDR3 has 16 residues.

The J gene is TRBJ2-3, the V gene TRBV9, with 10 bases matching TRBD2. The length of the CDR3 is 14 residues. Germline V gene sequence: CDR1 SGDLS, CDR2 YYNGEE. The V and J ends lost 1 base and 6 bases, in that order; junction bases with no gene match: 2. CDR3 in DNA: TGTGCCAGCAGCGTAACGACTAGCGGGGATACGCAGTATTTT. It encodes CASSVTTSGDTQYF.

In this sample, this clone turned up a few times. Other DNA sequences within the sample encode an identical CDR3. The chain joins TRBV9 to TRBJ2-5; D is ambiguous. V was shortened by 0 bases and J by 3 bases, with 6 bases between the two germline ends. Germline V gene data show CDR1 as SGDLS and CDR2 as YYNGEE. The CDR3 totals 13 residues. CDR3 DNA sequence: TGTGCCAGCAGCGTAGGGGTAGAAGAGACCCAGTACTTC. This encodes CASSVGVEETQYF.

This chain joins TRBV29-1 and TRBJ1-2; D is undetermined. The germline gives CDR1 SQVTM, CDR2 ANQGSEA. The CDR3 runs 14 residues. V was cut by 2 bases and J by 4 bases, with 14 bases left in between. DNA of the CDR3: TGCAGCGTTGAAAAGGCGTGGCAGGTCTATGGCTACACCTTC. Amino acids: CSVEKAWQVYGYTF.

V usage is TRBV2 and J usage is TRBJ2-1, with 9 bases lining up with TRBD2. J was trimmed by 15 bases and V by 6 bases; bases with no gene match: 6. The CDR3 consists of 11 residues. Germline loops: CDR1 SNHLY, CDR2 FYNNEI. Written as DNA, the CDR3 is TGTGCCAGCAGCCCTAGCGGGAATTCGTTCTTC. This translates into CASSPSGNSFF.

V gene TRBV7-8 combines with J gene TRBJ1-1, with unresolved D. V lost 1 base and J 3 bases, leaving 9 bases between the germline ends. The CDR3 sequence is 14 residues long. CDR1 and CDR2 (germline): SGHVS, FQNEAQ. CDR3 loop: CASSLEWSDTEAFF. The CDR3 DNA reads TGTGCCAGCAGCTTAGAGTGGTCGGACACTGAAGCTTTCTTT.

This clone turned up a few times. V and J are TRBV7-9 and TRBJ2-4; D remains unclear. V was cut by 1 base and J by 4 bases, with 5 bases left in between. The CDR3 is made up of 13 amino acids. Germline V gene sequence: CDR1 SEHNR, CDR2 FQNEAQ (reference sequence). The CDR3, as DNA: TGTGCCAGCAGCTTAGTGGGTAAAAACATTCAGTACTTC. As protein: CASSLVGKNIQYF.

This clone was seen a handful of times. This same CDR3 is encoded by further DNA sequences in the sample. The chain has TRBV29-1 and TRBJ2-3; D may be TRBD2 (5 bases). Germline V gene sequence: CDR1 SQVTM, CDR2 ANQGSEA. Trimming removed 6 bases from V and 2 bases from J, with 12 bases in between. This CDR3 is built from 13 residues. CDR3 amino acids: CSVARASTDTQYF. CDR3 nucleotides: TGCAGCGTGGCGAGGGCGTCCACAGATACGCAGTATTTT.

This clone was observed a few times. V and J are TRBV30 and TRBJ2-7; no definite D call. The CDR3 extends over 14 amino acids. Germline V gene sequence: CDR1 GTSNPN, CDR2 SVGIG (reference sequence). Trimming took 4 bases from V and 5 from J, leaving 18 bases between them. The CDR3 sequence: CAWMVNLGSHEQYF. CDR3 DNA: TGTGCCTGGATGGTGAACCTGGGAAGTCACGAGCAGTACTTC.

This clone was detected a few times. The chain uses TRBV30 and TRBJ1-3; D is unclear. The CDR3 extends over 12 amino acids. V was trimmed by 0 bases and J by 5 bases, leaving 5 bases between them. Germline CDR1 reads GTSNPN; CDR2 reads SVGIG (reference sequence). The CDR3 DNA follows: TGTGCCTGGAGTGTGTCTAGAAACACCATATATTTT. Protein: CAWSVSRNTIYF.

The chain uses TRBV9 and TRBJ2-7; D is possibly TRBD1 (6 bases). Trimming pared 0 bases from V and 6 bases from J, leaving 10 bases between. CDR3 length equals 13 residues. The V gene's germline CDR1 is SGDLS and CDR2 YYNGEE. Here the CDR3 DNA reads TGTGCCAGCAGCGTAGCCACAGGGATCGAGCAGTACTTC. Amino acid sequence: CASSVATGIEQYF.

This clone was seen only a few times. The rearrangement uses TRBV15 and TRBJ2-1; D may be TRBD2 (6 bases). Trimming shortened V by 4 bases and J by 0 bases, and 19 bases separated the two germline ends. Germline CDR1 is LNHNV and CDR2 is YYDKDF (reference sequence). CDR3 length: 18 amino acids. This CDR3 reads CATSKSGAPLSSYNEQFF. Written as DNA, the CDR3 is TGTGCCACCAGCAAATCGGGAGCCCCTTTGAGCTCCTACAATGAGCAGTTCTTC.

This clone was seen a handful of times. The chain couples TRBV6-6 to TRBJ2-7; D gene ambiguous. CDR3 length: 11 residues. The V end lost 5 bases, the J end lost 6 bases, and 8 bases lay between the germline ends. From germline, CDR1 is MNHNY and CDR2 SVGAGI (reference sequence). CDR3 in DNA: TGTGCCAGCAGTCAGACGTCCGAGCAGTACTTC. Translating gives CASSQTSEQYF.

In DNA, the CDR3 is TGTGCCAGCAGTTACTCGATGAGAGGGAATGAAAAACTGTTTTTT. Amino acid sequence: CASSYSMRGNEKLFF. The rearrangement uses TRBV6-6 and TRBJ1-4; no clear D gene. The CDR3 spans 15 residues. The ends were cut back, 0 bases at V and 5 bases at J, with 10 bases in the middle. Germline CDR1 MNHNY, CDR2 SVGAGI (reference sequence).

This clone was counted a few times. This chain links TRBV28 with TRBJ2-7; the D gene is possibly TRBD2 (6 bases). CDR1 MDHEN and CDR2 SYDVKM come from the germline V gene. This CDR3 is 14 amino acids long. V lost 6 bases and J 2 bases, leaving 14 bases between the germline ends. The CDR3 sequence is CASSGTPTPYEQYF. The DNA of the CDR3 is TGTGCCAGCAGCGGGACTCCTACTCCCTACGAGCAGTACTTC. Complete variable domain (other parts from reference TRBV28 and TRBJ2-7): DVKVTQSSRYLVKRTGEKVFLECVQDMDHENMFWYRQDPGLGLRLIYFSYDVKMKEKGDIPEGYSVSREKKERFSLILESASTNQTSMYLCASSGTPTPYEQYFGPGTRLTVT.

The chain employs TRBV4-2 and TRBJ2-7, with no clear D. The ends were cut back, 0 bases at V and 9 bases at J, with 12 bases in the middle. The CDR3 has 13 residues. Germline CDR1 is LGHNA and CDR2 is YNFKEQ. The CDR3 sequence is CASSQDPSLGQYF. DNA for the CDR3: TGTGCCAGCAGCCAAGATCCCAGCCTAGGGCAGTACTTC.

The V call is TRBV10-3, the J call TRBJ2-7, with 10 bases that match TRBD2. Germline-derived CDR1 and CDR2 are ENHRY and SYGVKD. The CDR3 runs 14 residues. J lost 3 bases, V lost 7 bases, and 6 bases had no gene match. DNA for the CDR3: TGTGCCATCAACTCCGGGACTAGCGACTACGAGCAGTACTTC. Its translation is CAINSGTSDYEQYF.

This clone was observed a few times. The rearrangement uses TRBV4-1 and TRBJ2-7, with D perhaps matching TRBD2 (7 bases). The CDR3 covers 17 residues. Germline V gene lookup returns CDR1 MGHRA and CDR2 YSYEKL. Trimming took 0 bases from V and 0 from J, leaving 15 bases between them. The CDR3 DNA is TGCGCCAGCAGCCAAGATCTAGGGGGAGGGAGCTCCTACGAGCAGTACTTC. This encodes CASSQDLGGGSSYEQYF.

This clone was seen only a few times. The chain couples TRBV5-1 to TRBJ2-3; D uncertain. This CDR3 comprises 13 residues. Germline V gives CDR1 SGHRS, CDR2 YFSETQ. V was pared by 0 bases and J by 4 bases, with 6 bases between. The CDR3 DNA is TGCGCCAGCAGCTTGGGTGTCGCAGATACGCAGTATTTT. As protein: CASSLGVADTQYF.

This clone has only a few counts. The genes are TRBV9 and TRBJ2-1; D may be TRBD2 (5 bases). V lost 5 bases, J lost 8 bases, and 20 bases lay in between. CDR1 is SGDLS, CDR2 YYNGEE, per germline. There are 15 residues in the CDR3. Here the CDR3 DNA reads TGTGCCAGCAGTGAGGGTGGGGAGAGTGGGCATGAGCAGTTCTTC. It encodes CASSEGGESGHEQFF.